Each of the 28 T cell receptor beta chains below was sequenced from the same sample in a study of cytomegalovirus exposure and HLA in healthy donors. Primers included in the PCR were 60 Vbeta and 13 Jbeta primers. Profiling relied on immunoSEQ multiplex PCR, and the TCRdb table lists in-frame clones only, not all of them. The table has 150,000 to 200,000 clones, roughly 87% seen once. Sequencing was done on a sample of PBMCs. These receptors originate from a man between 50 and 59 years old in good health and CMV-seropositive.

Here the CDR3 DNA reads TGTGCCAGCAGCTTATTAGACAGGGGTTCACCCCTCCACTTT. Its protein product is CASSLLDRGSPLHF. This sequence joins TRBV7-3 and TRBJ1-6; 8 nucleotides align to TRBD1. CDR3 size: 14 residues. Germline V gene sequence: CDR1 SGHTA, CDR2 FQGTGA. The V segment lost 2 bases and the J segment 9 bases; nucleotides outside the gene matches: 3.

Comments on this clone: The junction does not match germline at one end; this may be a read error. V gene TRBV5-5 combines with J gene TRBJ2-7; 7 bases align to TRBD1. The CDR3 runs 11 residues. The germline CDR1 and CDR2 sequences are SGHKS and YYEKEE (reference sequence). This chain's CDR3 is CASRLTGTAEF. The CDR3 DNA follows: TGTGCCAGCAGATTAACCGGGACAGCGGAATTC.

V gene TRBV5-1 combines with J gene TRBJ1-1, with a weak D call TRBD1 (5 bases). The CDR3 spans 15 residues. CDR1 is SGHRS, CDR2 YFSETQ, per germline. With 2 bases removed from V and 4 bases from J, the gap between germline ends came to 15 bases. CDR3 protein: CASSFTGPLGTEAFF. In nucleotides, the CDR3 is TGCGCCAGCAGCTTCACAGGCCCATTGGGCACTGAAGCTTTCTTT.

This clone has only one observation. CDR3 nucleotides: TGTGCCAGCAGCCGAGCGTCGAGAGCGGACACCGGGGAGCTGTTTTTT. Translated: CASSRASRADTGELFF. The chain has TRBV5-4 and TRBJ2-2; perhaps TRBD2 as D (5 bases). Germline CDR1 and CDR2: SGHNT and YYREEE (reference sequence). The CDR3 extends over 16 amino acids. V dropped 4 bases and J dropped 3 bases, with 16 bases sitting between them.

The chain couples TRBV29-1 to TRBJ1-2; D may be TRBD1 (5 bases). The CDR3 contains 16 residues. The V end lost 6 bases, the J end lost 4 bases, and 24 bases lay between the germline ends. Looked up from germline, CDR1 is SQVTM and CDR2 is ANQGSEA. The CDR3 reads CSVARGFSQNIYGYTF. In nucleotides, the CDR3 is TGCAGCGTGGCCCGGGGGTTTTCTCAGAACATCTATGGCTACACCTTC.

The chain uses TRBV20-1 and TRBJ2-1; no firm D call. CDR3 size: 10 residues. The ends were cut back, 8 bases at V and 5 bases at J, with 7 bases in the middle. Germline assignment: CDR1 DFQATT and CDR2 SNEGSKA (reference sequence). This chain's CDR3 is CSLLHNEQFF. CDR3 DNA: TGCAGTTTACTACACAATGAGCAGTTCTTC.

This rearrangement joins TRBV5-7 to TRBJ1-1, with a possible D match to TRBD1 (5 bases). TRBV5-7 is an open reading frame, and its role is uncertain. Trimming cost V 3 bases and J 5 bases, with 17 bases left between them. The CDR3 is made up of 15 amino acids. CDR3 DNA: TGTGCCAGCAGCTCAACCCCAGGGATGTCGACTGAAGCTTTCTTT. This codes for CASSSTPGMSTEAFF.

The CDR3 DNA sequence: TGTGCCAGCAGTGAAAGCTCCAGGGCCTATAATTCACCCCTCCACTTT. The encoded protein is CASSESSRAYNSPLHF. V and J are TRBV6-1 and TRBJ1-6; tentative D call: TRBD1 (5 bases). Germline CDR1 is MNHNS and CDR2 is SASEGT. There are 16 residues in the CDR3. The germline V and J ends were trimmed by 2 bases and 2 bases, with 10 bases remaining between them.

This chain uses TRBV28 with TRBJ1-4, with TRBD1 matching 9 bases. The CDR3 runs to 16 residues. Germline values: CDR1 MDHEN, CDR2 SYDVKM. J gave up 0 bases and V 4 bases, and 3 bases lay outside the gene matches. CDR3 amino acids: CASSYRGLATNEKLFF. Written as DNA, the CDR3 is TGTGCCAGCAGTTACAGGGGGCTAGCAACTAATGAAAAACTGTTTTTT.

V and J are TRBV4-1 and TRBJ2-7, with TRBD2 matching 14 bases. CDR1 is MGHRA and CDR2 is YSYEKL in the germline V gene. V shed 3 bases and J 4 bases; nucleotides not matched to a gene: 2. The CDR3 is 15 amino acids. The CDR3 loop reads CASSHGTSGGYEQYF. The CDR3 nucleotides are TGCGCCAGCAGCCATGGGACTAGCGGGGGTTACGAGCAGTACTTC.

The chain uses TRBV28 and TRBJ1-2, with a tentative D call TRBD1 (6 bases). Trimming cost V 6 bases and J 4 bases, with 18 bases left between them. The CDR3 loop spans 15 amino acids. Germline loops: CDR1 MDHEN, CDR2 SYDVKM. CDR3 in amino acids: CASRPGTPDLYGYTF. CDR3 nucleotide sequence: TGTGCCAGCAGACCAGGGACACCGGACCTCTATGGCTACACCTTC.

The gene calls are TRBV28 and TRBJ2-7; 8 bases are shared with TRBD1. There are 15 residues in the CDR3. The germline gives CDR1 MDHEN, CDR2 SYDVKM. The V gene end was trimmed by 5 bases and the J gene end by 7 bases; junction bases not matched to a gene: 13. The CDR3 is CASSPPGQVSREQYF. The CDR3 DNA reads TGTGCCAGCAGTCCACCGGGACAGGTGTCTCGAGAGCAGTACTTC.

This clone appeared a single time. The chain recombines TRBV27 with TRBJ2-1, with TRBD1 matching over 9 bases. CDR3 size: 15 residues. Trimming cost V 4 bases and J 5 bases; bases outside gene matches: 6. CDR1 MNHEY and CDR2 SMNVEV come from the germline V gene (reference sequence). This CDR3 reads CASSSNRGRDNEQFF. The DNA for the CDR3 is TGTGCCAGCAGTTCAAACAGGGGGCGGGACAATGAGCAGTTCTTC.

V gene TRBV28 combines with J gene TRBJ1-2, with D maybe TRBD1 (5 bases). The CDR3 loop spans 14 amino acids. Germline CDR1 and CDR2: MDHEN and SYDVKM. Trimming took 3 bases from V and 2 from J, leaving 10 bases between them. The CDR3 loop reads CASSFGGVNYGYTF. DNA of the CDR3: TGTGCCAGCAGTTTCGGGGGGGTAAACTATGGCTACACCTTC.

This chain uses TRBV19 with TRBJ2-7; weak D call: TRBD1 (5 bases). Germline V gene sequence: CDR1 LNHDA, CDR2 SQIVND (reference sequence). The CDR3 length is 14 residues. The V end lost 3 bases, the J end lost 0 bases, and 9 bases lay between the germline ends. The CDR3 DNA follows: TGTGCCAGTAGTATTCAGGGAACCTCCTACGAGCAGTACTTC. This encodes CASSIQGTSYEQYF.

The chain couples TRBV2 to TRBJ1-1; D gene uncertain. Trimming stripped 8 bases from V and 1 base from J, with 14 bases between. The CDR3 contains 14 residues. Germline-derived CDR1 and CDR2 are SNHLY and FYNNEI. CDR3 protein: CASSRVAGNTEAFF. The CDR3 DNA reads TGTGCCAGCTCCCGGGTCGCCGGGAACACTGAAGCTTTCTTT.

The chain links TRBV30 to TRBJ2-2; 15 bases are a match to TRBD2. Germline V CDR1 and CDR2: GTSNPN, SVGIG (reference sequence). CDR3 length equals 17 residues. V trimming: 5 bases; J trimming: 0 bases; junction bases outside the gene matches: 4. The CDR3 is CAWGGLAGGANTGELFF. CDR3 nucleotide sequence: TGTGCCTGGGGGGGACTAGCGGGGGGCGCGAACACCGGGGAGCTGTTTTTT.

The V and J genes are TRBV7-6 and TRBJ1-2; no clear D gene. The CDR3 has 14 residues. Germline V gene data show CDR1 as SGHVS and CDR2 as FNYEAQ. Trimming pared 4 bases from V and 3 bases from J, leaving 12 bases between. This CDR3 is CASSSGSGYYGYTF. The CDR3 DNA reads TGTGCCAGCAGCTCGGGGAGCGGTTACTATGGCTACACCTTC.

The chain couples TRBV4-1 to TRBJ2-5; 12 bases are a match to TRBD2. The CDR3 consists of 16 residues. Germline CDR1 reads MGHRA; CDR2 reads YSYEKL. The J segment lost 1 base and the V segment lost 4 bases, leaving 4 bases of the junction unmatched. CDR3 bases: TGCGCCAGCAGCCGCACTAGCGGGGGGCTCCAAGAGACCCAGTACTTC. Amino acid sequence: CASSRTSGGLQETQYF.

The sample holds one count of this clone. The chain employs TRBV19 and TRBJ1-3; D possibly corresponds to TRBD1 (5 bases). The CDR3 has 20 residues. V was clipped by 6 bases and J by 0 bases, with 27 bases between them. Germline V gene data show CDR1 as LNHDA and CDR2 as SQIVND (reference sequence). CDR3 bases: TGTGCCAGTAGATCCCACGACAGACTCCTTGGAGATGACTCTGGAAACACCATATATTTT. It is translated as CASRSHDRLLGDDSGNTIYF.

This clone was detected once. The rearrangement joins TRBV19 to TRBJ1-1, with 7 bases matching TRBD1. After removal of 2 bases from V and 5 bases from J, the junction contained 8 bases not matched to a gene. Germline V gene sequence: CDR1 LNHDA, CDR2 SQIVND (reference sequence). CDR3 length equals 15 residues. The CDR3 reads CASSILRTGETEAFF. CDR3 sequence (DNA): TGTGCCAGTAGTATACTCAGGACAGGAGAGACTGAAGCTTTCTTT.

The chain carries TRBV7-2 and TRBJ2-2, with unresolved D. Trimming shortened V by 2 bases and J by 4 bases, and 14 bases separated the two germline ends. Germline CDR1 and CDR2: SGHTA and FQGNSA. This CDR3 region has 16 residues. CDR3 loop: CASSLIGQDFTGELFF. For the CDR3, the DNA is TGTGCCAGCAGCTTAATCGGTCAAGATTTCACCGGGGAGCTGTTTTTT. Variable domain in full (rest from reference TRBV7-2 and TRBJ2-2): GAGVSQSPSNKVTEKGKDVELRCDPISGHTALYWYRQSLGQGLEFLIYFQGNSAPDKSGLPSDRFSAERTGGSVSTLTIQRTQQEDSAVYLCASSLIGQDFTGELFFGEGSRLTVL.

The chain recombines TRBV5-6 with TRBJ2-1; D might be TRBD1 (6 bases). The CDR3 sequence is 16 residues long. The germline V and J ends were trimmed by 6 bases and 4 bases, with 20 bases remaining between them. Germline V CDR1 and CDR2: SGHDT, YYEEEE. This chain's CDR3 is CASTPRRQGIYNEQFF. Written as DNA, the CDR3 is TGTGCCAGCACACCCCGAAGGCAGGGGATATACAATGAGCAGTTCTTC.

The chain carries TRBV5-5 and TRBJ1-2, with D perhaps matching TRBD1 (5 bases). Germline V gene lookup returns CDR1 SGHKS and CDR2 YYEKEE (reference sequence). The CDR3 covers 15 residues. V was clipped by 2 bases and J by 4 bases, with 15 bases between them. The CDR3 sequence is CASSFFSQAIYGYTF. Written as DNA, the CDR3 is TGTGCCAGCAGCTTTTTCTCACAGGCGATCTATGGCTACACCTTC. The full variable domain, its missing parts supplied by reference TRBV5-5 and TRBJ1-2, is DAGVTQSPTHLIKTRGQQVTLRCSPISGHKSVSWYQQVLGQGPQFIFQYYEKEERGRGNFPDRFSARQFPNYSSELNVNALLLGDSALYLCASSFFSQAIYGYTFGSGTRLTVV.

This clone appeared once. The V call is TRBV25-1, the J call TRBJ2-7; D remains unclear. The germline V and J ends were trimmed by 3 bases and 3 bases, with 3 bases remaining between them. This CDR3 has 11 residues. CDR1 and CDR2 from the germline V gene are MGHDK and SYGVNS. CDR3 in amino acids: CASSDYYEQYF. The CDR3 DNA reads TGTGCCAGCAGTGATTACTACGAGCAGTACTTC.

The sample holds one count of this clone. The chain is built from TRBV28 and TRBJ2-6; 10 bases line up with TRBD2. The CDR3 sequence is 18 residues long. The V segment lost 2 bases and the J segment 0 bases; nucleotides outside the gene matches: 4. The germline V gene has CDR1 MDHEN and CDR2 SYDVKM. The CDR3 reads CASSLSASGSSGANVLTF. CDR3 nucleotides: TGTGCCAGCAGTTTAAGCGCTAGCGGGAGCTCTGGGGCCAACGTCCTGACTTTC.

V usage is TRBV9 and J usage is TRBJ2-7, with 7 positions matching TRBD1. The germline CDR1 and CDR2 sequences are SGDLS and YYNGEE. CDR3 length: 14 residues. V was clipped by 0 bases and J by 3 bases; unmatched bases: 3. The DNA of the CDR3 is TGTGCCAGCAGCGTAGGGGACAGTTACTACGAGCAGTACTTC. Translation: CASSVGDSYYEQYF.

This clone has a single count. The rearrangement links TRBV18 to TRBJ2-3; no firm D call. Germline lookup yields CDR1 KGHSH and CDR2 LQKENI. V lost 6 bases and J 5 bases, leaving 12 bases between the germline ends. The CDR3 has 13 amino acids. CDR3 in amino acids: CASSEWVEDTQYF. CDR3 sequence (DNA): TGTGCCAGCTCGGAGTGGGTGGAAGATACGCAGTATTTT.